This T cell receptor (beta chain) was retrieved from a study of response to subunit inactivated influenza vaccine. The study's findings and limits: Authors suggested each seasonal flu vaccination may recruit only limited numbers of new T cells.

Via MiXCR, TCRdb re-called the RT-PCR reads, giving one row per CDR3 protein. This sample carries under 800,000 distinct CDR3 sequences, approximately 13% of them seen once, and the ten largest clones take 5.5% to 8%. This clonotype was observed at least ten times. No antigen is known for it. The CDR3 extends over 14 amino acids. CDR1 is MNHEY, CDR2 SVGAGI, per germline. V lost 0 bases and J lost 2, with 6 bases in between. Sequencing was performed on PBMCs from blood, taken roughly 15 days before vaccination. The receptor comes from a man aged 45-60 years who received an inactivated influenza vaccine. The rearrangement joins TRBV6-5 to TRBJ2-3, with D uncertain. Here the CDR3 DNA reads TGTGCCAGCAGTTACTCGGTAGACACAGATACGCAGTATTTT. Protein: CASSYSVDTDTQYF.